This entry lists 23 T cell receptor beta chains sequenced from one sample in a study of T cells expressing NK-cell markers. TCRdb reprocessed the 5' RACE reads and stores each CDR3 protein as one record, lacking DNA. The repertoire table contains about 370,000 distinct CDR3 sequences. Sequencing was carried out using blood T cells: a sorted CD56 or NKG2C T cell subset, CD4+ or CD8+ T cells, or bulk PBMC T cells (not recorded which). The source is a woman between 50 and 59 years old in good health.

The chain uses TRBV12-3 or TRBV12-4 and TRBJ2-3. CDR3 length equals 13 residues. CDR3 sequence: CASSQDHTDTQYF.

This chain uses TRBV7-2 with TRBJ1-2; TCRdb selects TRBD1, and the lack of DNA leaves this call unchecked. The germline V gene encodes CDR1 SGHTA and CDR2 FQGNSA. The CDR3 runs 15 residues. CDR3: CASTPGTFSSYGYTF. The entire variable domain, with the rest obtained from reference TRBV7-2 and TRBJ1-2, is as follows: GAGVSQSPSNKVTEKGKDVELRCDPISGHTALYWYRQSLGQGLEFLIYFQGNSAPDKSGLPSDRFSAERTGGSVSTLTIQRTQQEDSAVYLCASTPGTFSSYGYTFGSGTRLTVV.

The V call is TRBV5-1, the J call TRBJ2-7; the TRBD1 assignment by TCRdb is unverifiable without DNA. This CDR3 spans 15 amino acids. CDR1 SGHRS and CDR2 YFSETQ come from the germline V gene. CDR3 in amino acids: CASSWSGTGSYEQYF.

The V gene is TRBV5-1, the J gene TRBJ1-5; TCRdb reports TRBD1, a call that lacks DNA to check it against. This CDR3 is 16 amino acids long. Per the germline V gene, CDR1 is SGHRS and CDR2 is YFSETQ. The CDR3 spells CASSPGFGTPNQPQHF.

CDR3 in amino acids: CASSETLAGGYNEQFF. The chain carries TRBV6-1 and TRBJ2-1; checking the TCRdb D call of TRBD2 is not possible without DNA. This CDR3 is 16 amino acids long. Germline V gives CDR1 MNHNS, CDR2 SASEGT.

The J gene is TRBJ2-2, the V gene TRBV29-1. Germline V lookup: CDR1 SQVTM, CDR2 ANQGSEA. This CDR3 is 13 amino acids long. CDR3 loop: CSVDPTSTGELFF.

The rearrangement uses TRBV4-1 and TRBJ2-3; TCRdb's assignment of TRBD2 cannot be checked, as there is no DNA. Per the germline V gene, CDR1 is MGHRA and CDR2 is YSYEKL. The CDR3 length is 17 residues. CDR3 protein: CASSPRGLAGIADTQYF.

CDR3 residues: CASSYQYQGYPEAFF. V usage is TRBV6-5 and J usage is TRBJ1-1; TCRdb outputs TRBD1, but without DNA this stays unchecked. In germline, CDR1 is MNHEY, CDR2 SVGAGI. CDR3 length equals 15 residues.

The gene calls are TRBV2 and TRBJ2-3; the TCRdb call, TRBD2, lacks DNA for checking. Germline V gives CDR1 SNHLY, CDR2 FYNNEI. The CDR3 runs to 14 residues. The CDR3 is CASSEEGRTDTQYF.

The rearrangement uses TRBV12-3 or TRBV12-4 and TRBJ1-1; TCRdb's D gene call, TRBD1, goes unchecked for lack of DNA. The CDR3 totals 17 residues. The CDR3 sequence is CASSLFSGLPGDTEAFF.

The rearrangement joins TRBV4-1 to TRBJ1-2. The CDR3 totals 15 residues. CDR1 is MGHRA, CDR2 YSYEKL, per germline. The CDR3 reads CASSQVSELRYGYTF.

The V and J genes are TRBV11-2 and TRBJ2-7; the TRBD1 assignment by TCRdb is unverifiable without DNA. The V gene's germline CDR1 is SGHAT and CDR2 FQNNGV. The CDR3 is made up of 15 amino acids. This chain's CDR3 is CASSPLRTGSHEQYF.

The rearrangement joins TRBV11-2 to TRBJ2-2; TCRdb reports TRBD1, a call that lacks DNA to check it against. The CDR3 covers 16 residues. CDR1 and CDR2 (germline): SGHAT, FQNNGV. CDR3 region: CASSLAWDRGTGELFF.

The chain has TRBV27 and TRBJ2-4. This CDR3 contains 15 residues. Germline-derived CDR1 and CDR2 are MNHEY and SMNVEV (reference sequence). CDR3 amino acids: CASSLRNQPTDIQYF.

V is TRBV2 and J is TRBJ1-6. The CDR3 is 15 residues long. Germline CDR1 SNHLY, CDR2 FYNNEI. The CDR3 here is CASSELRIYNSPLHF.

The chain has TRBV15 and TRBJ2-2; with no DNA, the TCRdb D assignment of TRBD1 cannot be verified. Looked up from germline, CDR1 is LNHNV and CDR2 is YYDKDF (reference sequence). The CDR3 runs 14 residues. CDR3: CATSRERSTGELFF.

CDR3 loop: CASSLVGTVNQPQHF. This chain links TRBV12-3 or TRBV12-4 with TRBJ1-5; TCRdb proposes TRBD1, but this gene call is untestable without DNA. The CDR3 has 15 residues.

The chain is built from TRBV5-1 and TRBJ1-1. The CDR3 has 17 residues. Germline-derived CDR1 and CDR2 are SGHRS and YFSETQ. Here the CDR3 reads CASSLALGEGRTREAFF.

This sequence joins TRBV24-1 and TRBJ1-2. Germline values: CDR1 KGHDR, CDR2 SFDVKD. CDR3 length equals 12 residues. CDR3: CATSDTTAGYTF.

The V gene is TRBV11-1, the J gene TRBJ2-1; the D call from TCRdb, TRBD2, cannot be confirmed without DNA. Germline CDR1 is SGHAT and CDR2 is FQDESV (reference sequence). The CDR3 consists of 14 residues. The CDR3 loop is CASSTSSGALRQFF.

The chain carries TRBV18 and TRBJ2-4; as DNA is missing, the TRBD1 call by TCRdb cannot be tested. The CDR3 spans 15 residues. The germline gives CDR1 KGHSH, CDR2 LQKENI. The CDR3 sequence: CASSPILGGRNIQYF.

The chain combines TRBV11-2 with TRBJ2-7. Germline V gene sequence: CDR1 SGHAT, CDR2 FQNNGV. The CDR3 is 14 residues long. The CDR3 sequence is CASSLDIPPYEQYF.

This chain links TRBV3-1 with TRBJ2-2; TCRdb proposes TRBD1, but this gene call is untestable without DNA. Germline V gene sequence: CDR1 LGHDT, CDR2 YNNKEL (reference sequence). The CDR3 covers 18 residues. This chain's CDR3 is CASSPPGTAVPNTGELFF.